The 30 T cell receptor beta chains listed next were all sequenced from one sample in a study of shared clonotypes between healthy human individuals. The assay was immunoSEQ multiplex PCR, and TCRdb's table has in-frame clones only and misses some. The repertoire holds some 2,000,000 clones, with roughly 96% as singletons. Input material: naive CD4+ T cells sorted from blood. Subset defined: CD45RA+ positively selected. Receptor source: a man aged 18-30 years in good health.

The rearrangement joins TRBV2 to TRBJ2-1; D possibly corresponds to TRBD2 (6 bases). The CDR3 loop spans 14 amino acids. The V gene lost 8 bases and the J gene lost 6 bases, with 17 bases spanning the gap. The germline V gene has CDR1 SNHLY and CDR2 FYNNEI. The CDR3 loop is CASGGDRPSNEQFF. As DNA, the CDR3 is TGTGCCAGCGGAGGGGACCGTCCTAGCAATGAGCAGTTCTTC.

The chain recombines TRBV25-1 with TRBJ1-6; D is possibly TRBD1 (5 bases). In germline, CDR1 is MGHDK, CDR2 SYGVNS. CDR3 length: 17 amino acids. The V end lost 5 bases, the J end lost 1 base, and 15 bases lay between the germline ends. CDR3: CASSPALGGSYNSPLHF. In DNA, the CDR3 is TGTGCCAGCAGTCCAGCCCTCGGGGGATCCTATAATTCACCCCTCCACTTT.

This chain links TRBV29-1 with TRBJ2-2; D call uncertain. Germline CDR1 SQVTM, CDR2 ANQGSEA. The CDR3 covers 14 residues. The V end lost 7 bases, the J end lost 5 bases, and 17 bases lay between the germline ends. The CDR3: CSAGSDRLTGELFF. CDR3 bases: TGCAGCGCCGGATCGGACCGACTGACCGGGGAGCTGTTTTTT.

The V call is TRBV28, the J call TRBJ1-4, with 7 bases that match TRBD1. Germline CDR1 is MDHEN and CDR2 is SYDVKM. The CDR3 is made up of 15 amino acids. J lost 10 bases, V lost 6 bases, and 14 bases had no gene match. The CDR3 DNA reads TGTGCCAGCAGCCAAGCCCAGGGGGAGTTTGGAAAACTGTTTTTT. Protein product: CASSQAQGEFGKLFF. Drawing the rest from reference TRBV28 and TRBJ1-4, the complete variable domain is DVKVTQSSRYLVKRTGEKVFLECVQDMDHENMFWYRQDPGLGLRLIYFSYDVKMKEKGDIPEGYSVSREKKERFSLILESASTNQTSMYLCASSQAQGEFGKLFFGSGTQLSVL.

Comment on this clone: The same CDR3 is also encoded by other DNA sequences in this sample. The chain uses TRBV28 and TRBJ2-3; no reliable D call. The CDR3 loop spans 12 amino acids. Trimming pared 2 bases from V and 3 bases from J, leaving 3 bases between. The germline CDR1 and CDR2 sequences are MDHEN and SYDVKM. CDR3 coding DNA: TGTGCCAGCAGTTTAAGTACAGATACGCAGTATTTT. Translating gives CASSLSTDTQYF.

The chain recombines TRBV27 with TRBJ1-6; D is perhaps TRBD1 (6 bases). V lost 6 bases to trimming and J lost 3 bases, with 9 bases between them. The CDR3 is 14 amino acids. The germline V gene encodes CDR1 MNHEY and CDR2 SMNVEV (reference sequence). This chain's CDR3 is CASRTDSYNSPLHF. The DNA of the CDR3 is TGTGCCAGCAGGACGGACAGCTATAATTCACCCCTCCACTTT.

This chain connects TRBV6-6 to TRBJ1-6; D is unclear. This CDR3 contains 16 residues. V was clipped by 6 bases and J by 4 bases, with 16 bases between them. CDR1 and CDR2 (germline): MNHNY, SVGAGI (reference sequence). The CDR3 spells CASRPWGDDYNSPLHF. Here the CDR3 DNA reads TGTGCCAGCAGGCCTTGGGGTGATGATTATAATTCACCCCTCCACTTT.

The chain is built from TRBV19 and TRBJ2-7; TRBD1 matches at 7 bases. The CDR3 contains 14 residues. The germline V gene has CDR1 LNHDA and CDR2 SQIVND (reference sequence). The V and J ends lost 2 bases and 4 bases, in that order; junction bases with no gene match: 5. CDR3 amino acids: CASSISAGGYEQYF. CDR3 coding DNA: TGTGCCAGTAGTATATCGGCAGGGGGTTACGAGCAGTACTTC. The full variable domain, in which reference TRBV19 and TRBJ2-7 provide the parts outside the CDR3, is DGGITQSPKYLFRKEGQNVTLSCEQNLNHDAMYWYRQDPGQGLRLIYYSQIVNDFQKGDIAEGYSVSREKKESFPLTVTSAQKNPTAFYLCASSISAGGYEQYFGPGTRLTVT.

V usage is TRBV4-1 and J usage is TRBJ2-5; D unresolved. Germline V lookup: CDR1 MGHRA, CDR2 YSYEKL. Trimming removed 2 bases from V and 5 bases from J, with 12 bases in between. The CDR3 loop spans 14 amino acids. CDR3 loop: CASSQQSARETQYF. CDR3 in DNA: TGCGCCAGCAGCCAACAGTCAGCCCGGGAGACCCAGTACTTC.

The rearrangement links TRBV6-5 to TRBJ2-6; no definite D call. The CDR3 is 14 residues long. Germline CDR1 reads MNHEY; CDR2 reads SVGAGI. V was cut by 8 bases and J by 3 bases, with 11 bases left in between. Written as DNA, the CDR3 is TGTGCCAGCTTTTCTGAGCATGGGGCCAACGTCCTGACTTTC. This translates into CASFSEHGANVLTF.

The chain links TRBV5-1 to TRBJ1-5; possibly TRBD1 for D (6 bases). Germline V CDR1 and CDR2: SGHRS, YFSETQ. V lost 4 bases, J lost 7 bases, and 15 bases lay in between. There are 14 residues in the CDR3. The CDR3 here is CASSPAWGGQPQHF. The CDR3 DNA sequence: TGCGCCAGCAGCCCCGCCTGGGGGGGCCAGCCCCAGCATTTT.

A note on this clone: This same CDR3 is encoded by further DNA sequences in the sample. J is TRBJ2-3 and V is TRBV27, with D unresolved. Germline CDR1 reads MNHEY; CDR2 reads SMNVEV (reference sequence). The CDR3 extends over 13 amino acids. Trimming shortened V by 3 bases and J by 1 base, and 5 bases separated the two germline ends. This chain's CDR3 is CASSFLGTDTQYF. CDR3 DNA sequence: TGTGCCAGCAGTTTTTTGGGCACAGATACGCAGTATTTT.

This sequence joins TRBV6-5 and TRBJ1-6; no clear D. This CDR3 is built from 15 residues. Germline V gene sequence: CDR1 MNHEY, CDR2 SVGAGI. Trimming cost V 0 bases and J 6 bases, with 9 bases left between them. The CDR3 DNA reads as TGTGCCAGCAGTTACTCCGGGGTGATTAATTCACCCCTCCACTTT. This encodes CASSYSGVINSPLHF.

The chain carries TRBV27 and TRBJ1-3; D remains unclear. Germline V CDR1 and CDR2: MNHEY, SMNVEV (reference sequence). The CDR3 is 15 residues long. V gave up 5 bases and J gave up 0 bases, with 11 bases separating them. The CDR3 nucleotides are TGTGCCAGCAGTCCTAGTGACGGCTCTGGAAACACCATATATTTT. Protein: CASSPSDGSGNTIYF.

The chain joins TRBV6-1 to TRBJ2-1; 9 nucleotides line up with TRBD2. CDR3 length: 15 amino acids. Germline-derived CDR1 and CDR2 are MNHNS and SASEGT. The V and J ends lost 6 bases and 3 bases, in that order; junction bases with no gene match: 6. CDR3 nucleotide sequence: TGTGCCAGCAGGCAGACTAGCGGACTCTACAATGAGCAGTTCTTC. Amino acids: CASRQTSGLYNEQFF.

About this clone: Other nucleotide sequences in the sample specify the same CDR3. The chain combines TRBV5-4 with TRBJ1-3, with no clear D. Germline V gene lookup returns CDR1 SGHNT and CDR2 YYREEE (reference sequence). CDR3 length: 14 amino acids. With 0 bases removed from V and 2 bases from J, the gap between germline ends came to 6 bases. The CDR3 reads CASSLDRAGNTIYF. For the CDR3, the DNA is TGTGCCAGCAGCTTGGACAGAGCTGGAAACACCATATATTTT.

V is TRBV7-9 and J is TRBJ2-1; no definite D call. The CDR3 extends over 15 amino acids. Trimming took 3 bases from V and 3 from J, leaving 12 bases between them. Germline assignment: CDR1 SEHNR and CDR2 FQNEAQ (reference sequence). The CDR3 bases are TGTGCCAGCAGCTTCCCAGGCCTTAGCTACAATGAGCAGTTCTTC. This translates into CASSFPGLSYNEQFF. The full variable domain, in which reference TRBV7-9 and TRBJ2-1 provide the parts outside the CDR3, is DTGVSQNPRHKITKRGQNVTFRCDPISEHNRLYWYRQTLGQGPEFLTYFQNEAQLEKSRLLSDRFSAERPKGSFSTLEIQRTEQGDSAMYLCASSFPGLSYNEQFFGPGTRLTVL.

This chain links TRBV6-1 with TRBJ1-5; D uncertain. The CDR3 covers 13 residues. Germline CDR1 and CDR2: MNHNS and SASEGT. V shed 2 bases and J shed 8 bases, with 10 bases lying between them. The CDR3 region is CASSELIREPQHF. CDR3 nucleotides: TGTGCCAGCAGTGAACTGATAAGGGAGCCCCAGCATTTT.

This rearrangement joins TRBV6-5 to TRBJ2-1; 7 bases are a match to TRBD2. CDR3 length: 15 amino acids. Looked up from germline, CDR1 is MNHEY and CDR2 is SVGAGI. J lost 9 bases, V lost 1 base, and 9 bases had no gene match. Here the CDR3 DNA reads TGTGCCAGCAGTTACTACGGACTAGTCAGTCCTGAGCAGTTCTTC. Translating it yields CASSYYGLVSPEQFF.

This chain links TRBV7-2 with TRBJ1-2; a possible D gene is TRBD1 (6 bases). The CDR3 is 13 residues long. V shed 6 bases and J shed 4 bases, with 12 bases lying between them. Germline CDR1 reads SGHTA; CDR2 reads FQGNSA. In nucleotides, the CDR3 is TGTGCCAGCAGGCCCACAGGGAGCTATGGCTACACCTTC. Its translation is CASRPTGSYGYTF.

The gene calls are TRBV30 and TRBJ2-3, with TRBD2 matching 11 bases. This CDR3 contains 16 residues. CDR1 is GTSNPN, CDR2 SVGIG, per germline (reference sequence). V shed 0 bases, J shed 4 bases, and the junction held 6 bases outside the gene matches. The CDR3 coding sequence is TGTGCCTGGAGTGTACCCCTAGCGGGAGGTTCAGATACGCAGTATTTT. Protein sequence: CAWSVPLAGGSDTQYF.

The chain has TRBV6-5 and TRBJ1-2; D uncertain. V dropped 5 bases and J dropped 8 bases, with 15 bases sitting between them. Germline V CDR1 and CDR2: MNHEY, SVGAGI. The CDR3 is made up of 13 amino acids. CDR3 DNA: TGTGCCAGCAGTCTCCGCGACTCCAGGGGCTACACCTTC. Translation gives CASSLRDSRGYTF.

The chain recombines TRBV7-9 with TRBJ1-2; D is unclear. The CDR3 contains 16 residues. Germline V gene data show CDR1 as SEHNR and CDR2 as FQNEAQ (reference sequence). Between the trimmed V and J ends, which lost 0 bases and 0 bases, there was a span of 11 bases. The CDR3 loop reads CASSLAQRDTNYGYTF. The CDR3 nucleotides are TGTGCCAGCAGCTTAGCGCAGAGGGATACTAACTATGGCTACACCTTC.

In DNA form, the CDR3 reads TGTGCCAGCAGCTTCCGGGGCCAGGGCTACGAGCAGTACTTC. Residues: CASSFRGQGYEQYF. The gene calls are TRBV7-2 and TRBJ2-7; perhaps D is TRBD1 or TRBD2 (5 bases each). Trimming took off 3 bases at V and 3 bases at J, with 12 bases between the two ends. CDR3 length: 14 amino acids. Germline CDR1 is SGHTA and CDR2 is FQGNSA.

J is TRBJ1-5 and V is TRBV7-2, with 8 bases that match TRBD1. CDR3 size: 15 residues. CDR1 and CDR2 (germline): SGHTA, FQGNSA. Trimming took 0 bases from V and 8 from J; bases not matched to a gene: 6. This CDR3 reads CASSLAQGGMEPQHF. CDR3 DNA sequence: TGTGCCAGCAGCTTAGCACAGGGGGGGATGGAGCCCCAGCATTTT.

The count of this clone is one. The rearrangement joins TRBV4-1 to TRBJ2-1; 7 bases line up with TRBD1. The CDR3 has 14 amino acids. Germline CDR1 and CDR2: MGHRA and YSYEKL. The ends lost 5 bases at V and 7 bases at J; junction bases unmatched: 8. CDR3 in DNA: TGCGCCAGCAGCTATCGACAGGGTAGGAATGAGCAGTTCTTC. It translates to CASSYRQGRNEQFF.

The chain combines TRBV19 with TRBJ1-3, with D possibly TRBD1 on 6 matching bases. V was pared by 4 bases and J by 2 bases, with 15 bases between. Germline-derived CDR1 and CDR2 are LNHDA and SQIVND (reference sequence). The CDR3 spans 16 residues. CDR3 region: CASSRIRGSPGNTIYF. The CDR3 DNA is TGTGCCAGTAGTAGGATCAGGGGAAGTCCTGGAAACACCATATATTTT.

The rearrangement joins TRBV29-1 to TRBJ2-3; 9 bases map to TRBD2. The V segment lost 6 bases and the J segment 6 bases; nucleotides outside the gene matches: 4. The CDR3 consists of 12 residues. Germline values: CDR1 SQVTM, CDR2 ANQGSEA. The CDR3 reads CSVAGGSDTQYF. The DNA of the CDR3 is TGCAGCGTAGCGGGGGGAAGTGATACGCAGTATTTT.

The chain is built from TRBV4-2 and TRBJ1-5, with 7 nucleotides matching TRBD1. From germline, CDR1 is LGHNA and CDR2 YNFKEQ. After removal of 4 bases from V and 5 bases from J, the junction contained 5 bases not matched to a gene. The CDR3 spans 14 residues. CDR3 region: CASSRAGGDQPQHF. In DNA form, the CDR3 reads TGTGCCAGCAGCCGGGCAGGGGGTGATCAGCCCCAGCATTTT.

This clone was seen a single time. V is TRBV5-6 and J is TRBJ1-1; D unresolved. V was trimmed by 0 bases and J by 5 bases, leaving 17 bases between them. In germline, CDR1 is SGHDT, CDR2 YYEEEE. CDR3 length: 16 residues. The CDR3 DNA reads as TGTGCCAGCAGCTTGGACCCCTTGAGGGCGGGGACTGAAGCTTTCTTT. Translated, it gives CASSLDPLRAGTEAFF.